These 2 T cell receptor beta chains were all obtained from the same sample, sequenced in a study of blood T cell repertoires in COVID-19. Method: immunoSEQ multiplex PCR; TCRdb's copy keeps in-frame clones and lacks some. Seen here are about 170,000 clones, about 87% observed once, and the top ten hold roughly 24%. The sample taken for sequencing was peripheral blood. These receptors originate from a man aged 55-75 years with acute or convalescent COVID-19.

The rearrangement joins TRBV24-1 to TRBJ1-5; no reliable D call. V lost 6 bases to trimming and J lost 1 base, with 6 bases between them. The CDR3 length is 13 residues. From germline, CDR1 is KGHDR and CDR2 SFDVKD. The CDR3: CATSIGSNQPQHF. The CDR3 DNA sequence: TGTGCCACCAGTATCGGGAGCAATCAGCCCCAGCATTTT.

In this sample, this clone turned up a few times. The chain combines TRBV3-1 (or the pseudogene TRBV3-2) with TRBJ1-2; TRBD1 might be the D (5 bases). Deletions cut 2 bases from V and 2 bases from J, with 6 bases between. CDR1 is LGHDT, CDR2 YNNKEL, per germline (reference sequence). The CDR3 is 13 residues long. CDR3 in amino acids: CASSQKGNYGYTF. The CDR3 nucleotides are TGTGCCAGCAGCCAAAAGGGGAACTATGGCTACACCTTC.